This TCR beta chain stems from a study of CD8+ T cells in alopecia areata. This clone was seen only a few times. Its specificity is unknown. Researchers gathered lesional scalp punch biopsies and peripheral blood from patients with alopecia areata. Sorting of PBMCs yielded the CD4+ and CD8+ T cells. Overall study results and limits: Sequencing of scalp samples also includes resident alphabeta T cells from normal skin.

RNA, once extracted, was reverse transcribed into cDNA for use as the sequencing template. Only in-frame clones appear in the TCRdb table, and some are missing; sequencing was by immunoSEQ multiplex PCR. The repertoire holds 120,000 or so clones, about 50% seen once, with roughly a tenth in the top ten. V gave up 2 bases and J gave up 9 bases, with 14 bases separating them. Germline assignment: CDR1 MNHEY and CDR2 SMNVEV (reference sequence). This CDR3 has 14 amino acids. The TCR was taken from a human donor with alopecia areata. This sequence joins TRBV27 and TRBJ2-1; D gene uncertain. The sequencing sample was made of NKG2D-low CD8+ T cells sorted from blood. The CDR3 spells CASSLGYNGGEQFF. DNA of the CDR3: TGTGCCAGCAGTTTAGGGTATAATGGTGGTGAGCAGTTCTTC.